The rows below give T cell receptor beta chains drawn from one sample of a study of shared clonotypes between healthy human individuals. Method: immunoSEQ multiplex PCR; TCRdb's copy keeps in-frame clones and lacks some. The sample consists of around 700,000 clones, about 74% of them appearing once. Material for sequencing was memory CD4+ T cells sorted from blood. Receptors were obtained from a woman aged 25 to 45 in good health. The CDR3 runs from the conserved cysteine through the conserved F or W. Each record gives: clone size, J gene, D gene, V gene, CDR3 protein, CDR3 DNA. The D gene is left open where the match is weak. The size entry is marked missing in some rows and otherwise reads once, few, many or a size class.

. | TRBJ2-7 | TRBD2 | TRBV7-9 | CASSFVQRGNYEQYF | TGTGCCAGCAGCTTTGTTCAGCGGGGGAACTACGAGCAGTACTTC
. | TRBJ2-5 | . | TRBV19 | CASKYAGDAAETQYF | TGTGCCAGCAAATACGCAGGAGACGCGGCAGAGACCCAGTACTTC
. | TRBJ2-3 | . | TRBV27 | CASSPSAVLGLPSDADTQYF | TGTGCCAGCAGTCCCTCGGCCGTTCTCGGACTTCCTTCTGATGCAGATACGCAGTATTTT
. | TRBJ2-5 | . | TRBV7-2 | CASSLVGGVEETQYF | TGTGCCAGCAGCTTAGTAGGCGGCGTTGAAGAGACCCAGTACTTC
. | TRBJ2-6 | . | TRBV19 | CASSMGGSGANVLTF | TGTGCCAGTAGTATGGGAGGCTCTGGGGCCAACGTCCTGACTTTC
few | TRBJ1-2 | . | TRBV21-1 | CASSKGSRKGYGYTF | TGTGCCAGCAGCAAAGGCTCGCGAAAGGGCTATGGCTACACCTTC
. | TRBJ2-2 | TRBD1 | TRBV7-9 | CASSPGTGNTGELFF | TGTGCCAGCAGCCCCGGGACAGGCAACACCGGGGAGCTGTTTTTT
. | TRBJ1-2 | . | TRBV7-8 | CASGQNLGYGYTF | TGTGCCAGCGGACAGAACCTGGGCTATGGCTACACCTTC
. | TRBJ2-1 | . | TRBV7-2 | CASSPLLLVRGEQFF | TGTGCCAGCAGCCCCCTGTTGCTAGTTCGCGGGGAGCAGTTCTTC
. | TRBJ1-5 | . | TRBV21-1 | CASSIKGIQPQHF | TGTGCCAGCAGCATCAAGGGAATCCAGCCCCAGCATTTT
. | TRBJ2-5 | . | TRBV6-1 | CASSESWGEEETQYF | TGTGCCAGCAGTGAGTCATGGGGTGAGGAAGAGACCCAGTACTTC
. | TRBJ2-7 | . | TRBV7-8 | CASSTRDRYEQYF | TGTGCCAGCAGCACCCGGGACCGCTACGAGCAGTACTTC
. | TRBJ2-7 | . | TRBV30 | CAWRGRGSVSYEQYF | TGTGCCTGGAGGGGACGGGGCAGCGTCTCCTACGAGCAGTACTTC
. | TRBJ1-2 | . | TRBV7-2 | CASSLAEIGYTF | TGTGCCAGCAGCTTAGCTGAGATAGGCTACACCTTC
. | TRBJ1-5 | . | TRBV11-2 | CASSLAAGGWPQHF | TGTGCCAGCAGCTTAGCAGCGGGCGGCTGGCCCCAGCATTTT
. | TRBJ2-1 | . | TRBV30 | CAWTAGADGGYNEQFF | TGTGCCTGGACCGCAGGGGCGGACGGAGGCTACAATGAGCAGTTCTTC
once | TRBJ2-6 | . | TRBV15 | CATSRDRGYLSGANVLTF | TGTGCCACCAGCAGAGACCGAGGATACCTCTCTGGGGCCAACGTCCTGACTTTC
many | TRBJ1-2 | TRBD1 | TRBV27 | CASRVTGGGGYTF | TGTGCCAGCAGGGTGACAGGGGGGGGAGGCTACACCTTC
. | TRBJ2-3 | TRBD2 | TRBV30 | CAWSPDMFTSGRADFTDTQYF | TGTGCCTGGAGTCCTGACATGTTTACTAGCGGGAGGGCCGATTTTACAGATACGCAGTATTTT
. | TRBJ2-3 | . | TRBV19 | CASSPLGDTQYF | TGTGCCAGTAGTCCCTTGGGAGATACGCAGTATTTT
. | TRBJ2-2 | . | TRBV18 | CASSPDWANTGELFF | TGTGCCAGCTCACCGGACTGGGCGAACACCGGGGAGCTGTTTTTT
. | TRBJ1-2 | . | TRBV6-1 | CASSEAKGRSNYGYTF | TGTGCCAGCAGTGAGGCTAAAGGACGGAGCAACTATGGCTACACCTTC
few | TRBJ2-7 | TRBD1 | TRBV28 | CASRSPRDSSDEQYF | TGTGCCAGCAGATCCCCCCGGGACAGCAGCGACGAGCAGTACTTC
. | TRBJ2-7 | TRBD1 | TRBV15 | CATSRDGGQGLVEQYF | TGTGCCACCAGCAGAGACGGAGGACAGGGGTTGGTCGAGCAGTACTTC